A single sample gave rise to the 11 T cell receptor beta chains below, sequenced in a study of beta chain features in type 1 diabetes. Reverse transcription of all isolated RNA meant that expressed TCRB transcripts were sequenced. Generated by immunoSEQ multiplex PCR, the TCRdb table keeps only in-frame clones and is missing some. The repertoire consists of roughly 180,000 clones, with less than 10% occurring once and the leading ten covering 0.5% to 0.55%. Antigens of these TCRs are unknown. Findings of the study overall: TCRB CDR3 length was moderately but significantly reduced in all four CD4+ subsets of Type 1 diabetes patients.

The sequencing sample was made of central memory CD4+ T cells from blood. The receptors were gathered from a young man with type 1 diabetes.

This clone occurred a few times. A far larger clone is off by one base, so a read error is likely. The chain employs TRBV7-2 and TRBJ1-1; TRBD1 agrees at 7 bases. The ends lost 6 bases at V and 0 bases at J; junction bases unmatched: 1. This CDR3 has 13 amino acids. Germline CDR1 SGHTA, CDR2 FQGNSA. The CDR3 region has the DNA TGTGCCAGCAGGGGACAGATGAACACTGAAGCTTTCTTT. Its translation is CASRGQMNTEAFF.

In this sample, this clone turned up a few times. The chain has TRBV6-4 and TRBJ1-6, with D perhaps matching TRBD1 (6 bases). Between the trimmed V and J ends, which lost 6 bases and 10 bases, there was a span of 22 bases. Germline lookup yields CDR1 MRHNA and CDR2 SNTAGT. This CDR3 region has 16 residues. CDR3 sequence (DNA): TGTGCCAGCAGCGCGGACAGCCGGCCTCAGGGATCACCCCTCCACTTT. The encoded protein is CASSADSRPQGSPLHF.

In its sample, this clone was seen a few times. This sequence joins TRBV4-1 and TRBJ2-1; D may be TRBD2 (5 bases). From germline, CDR1 is MGHRA and CDR2 YSYEKL. Trimming removed 1 base from V and 4 bases from J, with 14 bases in between. CDR3 length: 16 amino acids. The chain's CDR3 is CASSQVGLLPYNEQFF. The CDR3 bases are TGCGCCAGCAGCCAAGTAGGACTGCTACCTTACAATGAGCAGTTCTTC.

The V call is TRBV5-4, the J call TRBJ2-1; 7 bases agree with TRBD1. V dropped 4 bases and J dropped 6; count of bases not matched to a gene: 7. CDR3 size: 14 residues. Germline V gene lookup returns CDR1 SGHNT and CDR2 YYREEE (reference sequence). The CDR3 bases are TGTGCCAGCAGCCCACCGACAGGGCGCAATGAGCAGTTCTTC. Its protein product is CASSPPTGRNEQFF.

Only a few counts were recorded for this clone. The chain is built from TRBV11-2 and TRBJ2-7; 9 bases fit TRBD1. The CDR3 sequence is 14 residues long. V gave up 5 bases and J gave up 10 bases; unmatched junction bases: 12. CDR1 and CDR2 (germline): SGHAT, FQNNGV. For the CDR3, the DNA is TGTGCCAGCAGCCCAATACAGGGGGCCACCAAACAGTACTTC. It yields the protein CASSPIQGATKQYF.

This clone has only a few counts. The rearrangement uses TRBV28 and TRBJ2-1, with D maybe TRBD2 (6 bases). Germline assignment: CDR1 MDHEN and CDR2 SYDVKM. V was shortened by 3 bases and J by 2 bases, with 17 bases between the two germline ends. There are 17 residues in the CDR3. CDR3 DNA sequence: TGTGCCAGCAGTTTCAACTTAGCTAGCGTTACCTACAATGAGCAGTTCTTC. This gives the protein CASSFNLASVTYNEQFF. Using reference TRBV28 and TRBJ2-1 for the parts outside the CDR3, the full variable domain is DVKVTQSSRYLVKRTGEKVFLECVQDMDHENMFWYRQDPGLGLRLIYFSYDVKMKEKGDIPEGYSVSREKKERFSLILESASTNQTSMYLCASSFNLASVTYNEQFFGPGTRLTVL.

In its sample, this clone was seen a few times. The CDR3 protein is CASRRVPAGEKLFF. The DNA of the CDR3 is TGTGCCAGCCGTCGGGTTCCCGCGGGGGAAAAACTGTTTTTT. V is TRBV18 and J is TRBJ1-4; D remains unclear. Germline CDR1 and CDR2: KGHSH and LQKENI. The ends were cut back, 8 bases at V and 8 bases at J, with 18 bases in the middle. The CDR3 is made up of 14 amino acids. Complete variable domain (other parts from reference TRBV18 and TRBJ1-4): NAGVMQNPRHLVRRRGQEARLRCSPMKGHSHVYWYRQLPEEGLKFMVYLQKENIIDESGMPKERFSAEFPKEGPSILRIQQVVRGDSAAYFCASRRVPAGEKLFFGSGTQLSVL.

This clone was seen a handful of times. The V gene is TRBV7-2, the J gene TRBJ1-2; a weak D match, TRBD1 (5 bases). The germline V and J ends were trimmed by 3 bases and 6 bases, with 14 bases remaining between them. The CDR3 sequence is 14 residues long. CDR1 is SGHTA and CDR2 is FQGNSA in the germline V gene. CDR3 residues: CASSLVTGGDGYTF. The CDR3 DNA reads as TGTGCCAGCAGCTTGGTTACAGGCGGCGATGGCTACACCTTC.

This chain links TRBV10-2 with TRBJ1-4; a possible D gene is TRBD1 (5 bases). This CDR3 has 15 residues. CDR1 is WSHSY and CDR2 is SAAADI in the germline V gene. V was clipped by 7 bases and J by 8 bases, with 20 bases between them. The CDR3 loop reads CASTRDFRAGEKLFF. CDR3 nucleotide sequence: TGCGCCAGCACCCGGGACTTCAGGGCGGGCGAAAAACTGTTTTTT.

J is TRBJ2-1 and V is TRBV28, with D maybe TRBD2 (5 bases). CDR1 and CDR2 from the germline V gene are MDHEN and SYDVKM. The germline V and J ends were trimmed by 8 bases and 7 bases, with 9 bases remaining between them. The CDR3 consists of 11 residues. CDR3 region: CASLRENEQFF. DNA of the CDR3: TGTGCCAGCCTGAGGGAGAATGAGCAGTTCTTC.

The V call is TRBV27, the J call TRBJ2-7; TRBD1 aligns across 10 bases. The CDR3 runs to 15 residues. The J segment lost 6 bases and the V segment lost 5 bases, leaving 10 bases of the junction unmatched. CDR1 and CDR2 (germline): MNHEY, SMNVEV (reference sequence). The CDR3 reads CASSPSGTGASEQYF. CDR3 coding DNA: TGTGCCAGCAGTCCCTCCGGGACAGGGGCGAGCGAGCAGTACTTC.